This is a list of T cell receptor beta chains from one sample in a study of T cell changes during pregnancy in multiple sclerosis. Data came from immunoSEQ multiplex PCR; TCRdb stores just in-frame clones and leaves some out. The data show about 50,000 clones, around 92% seen once. Sample: CD8+ T cells from peripheral blood mononuclear cells, taken after pregnancy. All receptors derive from a female donor with multiple sclerosis, enrolled in a pregnancy study. The CDR3 runs from the conserved cysteine through the conserved F or W. A D gene is named only where the DNA matches it firmly. Clone size appears in some rows only: once, few, many, or a class for an expanded clone.

CDR3 | DNA | size | J | length | D | V
CASRGDFSSTDTQYF | TGTGCCAGCAGGGGGGACTTCTCTAGCACAGATACGCAGTATTTT | . | TRBJ2-3 | 15 | . | TRBV6-5
CASSFGTGINTEAFF | TGTGCCAGCAGTTTCGGAACAGGGATCAACACTGAAGCTTTCTTT | . | TRBJ1-1 | 15 | . | TRBV5-6
CASSWGLAAYNEQFF | TGTGCCAGCAGCTGGGGACTAGCGGCCTACAATGAGCAGTTCTTC | . | TRBJ2-1 | 15 | TRBD2 | TRBV5-8
CASSDPTRGGWDEQFF | TGCGCCAGCAGTGACCCGACTAGGGGGGGGTGGGATGAGCAGTTCTTC | . | TRBJ2-1 | 16 | . | TRBV10-1
CSVGLQGPIEAFF | TGCAGCGTCGGCTTACAGGGGCCTATTGAAGCTTTCTTT | . | TRBJ1-1 | 13 | TRBD1 | TRBV29-1
CASENRGEAFF | TGTGCCAGCGAGAACAGGGGTGAAGCTTTCTTT | . | TRBJ1-1 | 11 | TRBD1 | TRBV7-2
CASSRRGRRVLGTDTQYF | TGTGCCAGCAGCCGCCGAGGTCGTCGGGTTCTGGGCACAGATACGCAGTATTTT | . | TRBJ2-3 | 18 | . | TRBV27
CASSLVLPSVNTGELFF | TGTGCCAGCAGCTTAGTACTCCCTAGCGTCAACACCGGGGAGCTGTTTTTT | . | TRBJ2-2 | 17 | . | TRBV7-6
CASSHRRDTQYF | TGTGCCAGCAGCCATAGGCGGGATACGCAGTATTTT | . | TRBJ2-3 | 12 | . | TRBV6-5
CASSLEDRLTDTQYF | TGTGCCAGCAGCCTAGAGGACAGGCTCACAGATACGCAGTATTTT | . | TRBJ2-3 | 15 | TRBD1 | TRBV14
CASSATGSSPLHF | TGCGCCAGCAGTGCCACAGGAAGTTCACCCCTCCACTTT | few | TRBJ1-6 | 13 | . | TRBV10-2
CAWSWGQRNYGYTF | TGTGCCTGGAGCTGGGGACAACGAAACTATGGCTACACCTTC | . | TRBJ1-2 | 14 | . | TRBV30
CATRTGSSYEQYF | TGTGCCACTAGGACAGGGAGTTCCTACGAGCAGTACTTC | . | TRBJ2-7 | 13 | TRBD1 | TRBV6-1
CASSSPGYNEQFF | TGTGCCAGCAGCTCTCCAGGGTACAATGAGCAGTTCTTC | . | TRBJ2-1 | 13 | . | TRBV7-2
CASSPRSGTGEEYEQYF | TGTGCCAGCAGCCCTAGATCCGGGACAGGGGAGGAATACGAGCAGTACTTC | once | TRBJ2-7 | 17 | TRBD1 | TRBV13
CASSLFGGGNEQFF | TGCGCCAGCAGCCTCTTCGGGGGAGGAAATGAGCAGTTCTTC | . | TRBJ2-1 | 14 | . | TRBV4-3
CASSLTGGAGDTQYF | TGTGCCAGCAGCTTAACAGGGGGCGCGGGGGATACGCAGTATTTT | . | TRBJ2-3 | 15 | TRBD1 | TRBV11-1
CASSLIQLGATTNYGYTF | TGTGCCAGCAGCTTAATCCAGTTAGGGGCAACTACTAACTATGGCTACACCTTC | . | TRBJ1-2 | 18 | . | TRBV7-6
CAISVGGQGARGTDTQYF | TGTGCCATCAGTGTCGGGGGACAGGGGGCGAGGGGCACAGATACGCAGTATTTT | . | TRBJ2-3 | 18 | TRBD1 | TRBV10-3
CASSSDSSYEQYF | TGTGCCAGCAGTTCAGACAGCTCCTACGAGCAGTACTTC | . | TRBJ2-7 | 13 | . | TRBV5-6
CASSPQTTGVHYEQYF | TGTGCCAGCAGCCCGCAGACGACAGGGGTACACTACGAGCAGTACTTC | medium-sized | TRBJ2-7 | 16 | TRBD1 | TRBV7-9
CASSLATRNEQFF | TGTGCCAGCAGCTTAGCAACCAGGAATGAGCAGTTCTTC | . | TRBJ2-1 | 13 | . | TRBV7-6
CASSSGLPTTDTQYF | TGTGCCAGCAGCTCGGGACTACCTACCACAGATACGCAGTATTTT | . | TRBJ2-3 | 15 | TRBD2 | TRBV9
CASSTSSGHYSPLHF | TGTGCCAGCAGTACATCTTCGGGACATTATTCACCCCTCCACTTT | . | TRBJ1-6 | 15 | . | TRBV27
CASSQELAYEQYF | TGTGCCAGCAGCCAAGAACTAGCCTACGAGCAGTACTTC | . | TRBJ2-7 | 13 | . | TRBV4-2
CASSGLGETQYF | TGTGCCAGCAGCGGACTTGGGGAGACCCAGTACTTC | . | TRBJ2-5 | 12 | . | TRBV9
CASSLEQRVTEKLFF | TGTGCCAGCAGCCTCGAACAGAGGGTGACCGAAAAACTGTTTTTT | . | TRBJ1-4 | 15 | . | TRBV4-2
CASSSGLAGGNIQYF | TGTGCCAGCAGCTCCGGACTAGCGGGTGGAAACATTCAGTACTTC | . | TRBJ2-4 | 15 | TRBD2 | TRBV7-9
CASSLWRLFHEQYF | TGTGCCAGCAGCTTATGGCGGCTTTTCCACGAGCAGTACTTC | . | TRBJ2-7 | 14 | . | TRBV11-2
CASSQVHRGSTEAFF | TGCGCCAGCAGCCAAGTGCACAGGGGATCTACTGAAGCTTTCTTT | . | TRBJ1-1 | 15 | TRBD1 | TRBV4-1
CASSPGGGPHFNYGYTF | TGTGCCAGCAGCCCCGGGGGAGGGCCGCATTTTAACTATGGCTACACCTTC | . | TRBJ1-2 | 17 | . | TRBV7-8
CASSSRVGGGEAFF | TGTGCCAGCAGCTCCCGGGTGGGAGGGGGGGAAGCTTTCTTT | . | TRBJ1-1 | 14 | . | TRBV7-9
CASSPGLAGTEAQYF | TGTGCCAGTAGTCCGGGACTAGCGGGAACAGAGGCGCAGTATTTT | . | TRBJ2-3 | 15 | TRBD2 | TRBV19
CASSIPGRVNTEAFF | TGTGCCAGTAGTATCCCTGGCCGTGTGAACACTGAAGCTTTCTTT | once | TRBJ1-1 | 15 | . | TRBV19
CASSLGGANEQFF | TGTGCCAGCTCCTTAGGCGGAGCCAATGAGCAGTTCTTC | . | TRBJ2-1 | 13 | . | TRBV6-4
CASSPQAGPNYGYTF | TGCGCCAGCAGCCCACAAGCAGGCCCTAACTATGGCTACACCTTC | . | TRBJ1-2 | 15 | . | TRBV4-1
CASSIWGTTEAFF | TGTGCCAGTAGTATATGGGGCACAACTGAAGCTTTCTTT | once | TRBJ1-1 | 13 | . | TRBV19
CASSQGTSAFYEQYF | TGTGCCAGCAGCCAAGGGACTAGCGCTTTCTACGAGCAGTACTTC | . | TRBJ2-7 | 15 | TRBD2 | TRBV14
CASSEVPPALGVNVLTF | TGTGCCAGCAGTGAGGTTCCGCCAGCCCTCGGGGTCAACGTCCTGACTTTC | . | TRBJ2-6 | 17 | . | TRBV2